This T cell receptor (beta chain) was sequenced during a study of blood T cell repertoires in COVID-19. Study context: Material from acute and convalescent COVID-19 was sourced from the United States, Italy and Spain. The cDNA or gDNA used as material had been derived from T cells, B-cell-depleted T cells, or PBMCs.

Source study methods: Amplification from reference gene primers served as the basis for estimated nucleated cell counts. Profiling relied on immunoSEQ multiplex PCR, and the TCRdb table lists in-frame clones only, not all of them. V and J calls and clone size are given by that table; D and trimming were obtained from the DNA. Of 45,000 to 55,000 clones listed, roughly 84% are singletons. CDR1 and CDR2 from the germline V gene are LGHNT and FRNRAP. The J segment lost 6 bases and the V segment lost 11 bases, leaving 9 bases of the junction unmatched. CDR3 size: 12 residues. Sequenced material: peripheral blood. V and J are TRBV12-5 and TRBJ1-2; 7 nucleotides agree with TRBD1. This TCR derives from a man aged 50-59 years with active COVID-19. The CDR3 DNA reads TGTGCTTCAGACAGGGACGGGAATGGCTACACCTTC. This translates into CASDRDGNGYTF.